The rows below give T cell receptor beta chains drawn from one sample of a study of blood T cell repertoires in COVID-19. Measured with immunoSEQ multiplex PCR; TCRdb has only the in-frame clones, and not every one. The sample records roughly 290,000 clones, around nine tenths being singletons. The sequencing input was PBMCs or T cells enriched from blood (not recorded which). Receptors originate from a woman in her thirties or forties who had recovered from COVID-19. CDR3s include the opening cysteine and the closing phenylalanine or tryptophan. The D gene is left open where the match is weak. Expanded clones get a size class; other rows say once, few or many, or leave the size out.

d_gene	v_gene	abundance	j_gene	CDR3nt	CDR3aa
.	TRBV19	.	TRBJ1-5	TGTGCCAGTAGTGTTCGTTCAGGGGGCAATCAGCCCCAGCATTTT	CASSVRSGGNQPQHF
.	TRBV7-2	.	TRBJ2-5	TGTGCCAGCAGCTTCCCCGGAACGGGAAGCCAGTACTTC	CASSFPGTGSQYF
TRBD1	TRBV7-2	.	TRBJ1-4	TGTGCCAGCAGCTTATACGTGTCTGGACAGGGTAATGAAAAACTGTTTTTT	CASSLYVSGQGNEKLFF
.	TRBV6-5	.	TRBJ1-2	TGTGCCAGCAGTCCGGTATCGCCTTCCTATGGCTACACCTTC	CASSPVSPSYGYTF
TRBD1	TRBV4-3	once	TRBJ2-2	TGCGCCAGCAGTCGACAGGGGGTCGGGGAGCTGTTTTTT	CASSRQGVGELFF
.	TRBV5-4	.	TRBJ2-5	TGTGCCAGCAGCTTGGTATCTTCCTCTCAGTATGAAGAGACCCAGTACTTC	CASSLVSSSQYEETQYF
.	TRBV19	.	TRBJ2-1	TGTGCCTCTGGGACGGGAGTCGGTGAGCAGTTCTTC	CASGTGVGEQFF
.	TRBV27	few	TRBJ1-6	TGTGCCAGCAGACGGACACCGGAAAGTTCACCCCTCCACTTT	CASRRTPESSPLHF
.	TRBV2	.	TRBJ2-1	TGTGCCAGCAGCGCCGGGACAAACGGGATTGAGCAGTTCTTC	CASSAGTNGIEQFF
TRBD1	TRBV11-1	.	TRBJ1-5	TGTGCCAGCAGCCAGGACAGGGCTCAGCCCCAGCATTTT	CASSQDRAQPQHF
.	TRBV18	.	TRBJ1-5	TGTGCCAGCTCACCAGGAGACCAGCCCCAGCATTTT	CASSPGDQPQHF
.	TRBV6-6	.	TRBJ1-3	TGTGCCAGCAGCCTGAGCTCTGGAAACACCATATATTTT	CASSLSSGNTIYF
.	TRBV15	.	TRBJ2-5	TGTGCCACCAGCAGAGAGTCCAGGGTAGAGACCCAGTACTTC	CATSRESRVETQYF
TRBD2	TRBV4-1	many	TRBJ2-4	TGCGCCAGCAGCCAGGGACTAGCGGGGAAAAACATTCAGTACTTC	CASSQGLAGKNIQYF
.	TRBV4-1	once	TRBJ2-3	TGCGCCAGCAGCCTGGGGGCAGGGCCAGATACGCAGTATTTT	CASSLGAGPDTQYF
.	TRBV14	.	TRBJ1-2	TGTGCCAGCAGCCAAGATTCACGGAGGCCGGACTATGGCTACACCTTC	CASSQDSRRPDYGYTF
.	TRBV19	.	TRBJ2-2	TGTGCCAGTAGTTCCGGAGGAGTGAACACCGGGGAGCTGTTTTTT	CASSSGGVNTGELFF
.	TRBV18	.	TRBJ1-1	TGTGCCAGCTCACCACAGACTGGGGGGTCCACTGAAGCTTTCTTT	CASSPQTGGSTEAFF
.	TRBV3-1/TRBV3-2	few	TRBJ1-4	TGTGCCAGCAGCCGCGCTTATAGCTCTAATGAAAAACTGTTTTTT	CASSRAYSSNEKLFF
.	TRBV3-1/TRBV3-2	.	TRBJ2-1	TGTGCCAGCAGCCTTAGCGGAACCTTCGGCAATGAGCAGTTCTTC	CASSLSGTFGNEQFF
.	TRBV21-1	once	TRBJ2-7	TGTGCCAGCAGCAAAAAGGGTCGGGCCGCGGGGGAGCAGTACTTC	CASSKKGRAAGEQYF
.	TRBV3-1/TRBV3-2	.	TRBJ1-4	TGTGCCAGCAGCCCACGGGCTAGCGGTGAAAAACTGTTTTTT	CASSPRASGEKLFF
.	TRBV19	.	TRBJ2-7	TGTGCCAGTAGTATAAATCTCGGACTCTCGGCCGAGCAGTACTTC	CASSINLGLSAEQYF
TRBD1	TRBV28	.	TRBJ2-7	TGTGCCAGCAGCTCCTCCGGGGCAGGGGGTGGCTACGAGCAGTACTTC	CASSSSGAGGGYEQYF
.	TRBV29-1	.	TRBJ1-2	TGCAGCGACACTAGTAGTGACTATGGCTACACCTTC	CSDTSSDYGYTF
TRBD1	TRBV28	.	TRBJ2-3	TGTGCCAGCAGTTCCCAACAACCGGGACAGGGGCCAGATACGCAGTATTTT	CASSSQQPGQGPDTQYF
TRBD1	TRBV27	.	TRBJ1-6	TGTGCCAGCAGTTCATCGGGACAGGGACATTCACCCCTCCACTTT	CASSSSGQGHSPLHF
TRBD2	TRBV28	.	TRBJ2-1	TGTGCCAGCAGTTTACCCCCGGGACTAGACAATGAGCAGTTCTTC	CASSLPPGLDNEQFF
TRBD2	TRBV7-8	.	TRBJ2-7	TGTGCCAGCAGCTTTGTAGCGGGAACTTCCTACGAGCAGTACTTC	CASSFVAGTSYEQYF
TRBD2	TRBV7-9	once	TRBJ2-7	TGTGCCAGCAGCTTAGGGGGGAGCGGGAGGGGCGAGCAGTACTTC	CASSLGGSGRGEQYF
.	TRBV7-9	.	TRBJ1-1	TGTGCCAGCAGCTTAGGGACAGCGCCAAACACTGAAGCTTTCTTT	CASSLGTAPNTEAFF
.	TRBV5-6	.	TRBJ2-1	TGTGCCAGCAGCTTGCGGGTAGGGGTCATCTACAATGAGCAGTTCTTC	CASSLRVGVIYNEQFF
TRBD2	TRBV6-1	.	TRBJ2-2	TGTGCCAGCAGTGTGGGGGGAGGGGCGAACACCGGGGAGCTGTTTTTT	CASSVGGGANTGELFF
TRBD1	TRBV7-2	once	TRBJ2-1	TGTGCCAGCAGCTTTGGACAGGGGAATTACAATGAGCAGTTCTTC	CASSFGQGNYNEQFF
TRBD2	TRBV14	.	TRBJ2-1	TGTGCCAGCAGCCAAGCTAGGGGACTACCAACAGACAATGAGCAGTTCTTC	CASSQARGLPTDNEQFF
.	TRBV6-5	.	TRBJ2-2	TGTGCCAGCAGTTCGGGAGTAGCAGGCCGCACCGGGGAGCTGTTTTTT	CASSSGVAGRTGELFF
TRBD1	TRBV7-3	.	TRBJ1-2	TGTGCCAGCAGCTTAAAACCCGGGACAGTCTATGGCTACACCTTC	CASSLKPGTVYGYTF
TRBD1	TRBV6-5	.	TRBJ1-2	TGTGCCAGCAGTTACGCCGGACAGGGGGCAAGGGGCTACACCTTC	CASSYAGQGARGYTF
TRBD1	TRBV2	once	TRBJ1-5	TGTGCCAGCACCAGACAGGGGAATAGCAATCAGCCCCAGCATTTT	CASTRQGNSNQPQHF
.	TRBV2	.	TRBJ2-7	TGTGCCAGCAGTAGACTAGTTACCGAGCAGTACTTC	CASSRLVTEQYF
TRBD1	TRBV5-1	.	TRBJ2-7	TGCGCCAGCAGCTTGGATGCAGGGGGCTCTGAGAACGAGCAGTACTTC	CASSLDAGGSENEQYF
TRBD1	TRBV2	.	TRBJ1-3	TGTGCCAGCCGGACAGGGGGCGCCGGTGGAAACACCATATATTTT	CASRTGGAGGNTIYF
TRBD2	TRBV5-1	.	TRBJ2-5	TGCGCCAGCAGCTTAGGACTAGCTACAGAGACCCAGTACTTC	CASSLGLATETQYF
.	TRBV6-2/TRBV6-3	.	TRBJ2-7	TGTGCCAGCAGTTTGACATCAACCTACGAGCAGTACTTC	CASSLTSTYEQYF
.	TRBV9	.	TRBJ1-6	TGTGCCAGCAGCGTAGATTGGGGAGGCGGTTCACCCCTCCACTTT	CASSVDWGGGSPLHF
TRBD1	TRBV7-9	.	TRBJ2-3	TGTGCCAGCAGCTACGGACAGGACTCCCTTGGAACAGATACGCAGTATTTT	CASSYGQDSLGTDTQYF
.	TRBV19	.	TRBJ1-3	TGTGCCACCAGACAGGCTTACTCTGGAAACACCATATATTTT	CATRQAYSGNTIYF
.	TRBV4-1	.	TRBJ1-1	TGCGCCAGCAGCCAGGCCCGACGGGGTGGGAACACTGAAGCTTTCTTT	CASSQARRGGNTEAFF
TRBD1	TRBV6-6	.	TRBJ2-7	TGTGCCAGCAGTCCCCTGACAGGGCGGTACGAGCAGTACTTC	CASSPLTGRYEQYF
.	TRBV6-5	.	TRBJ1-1	TGTGCCAGCAGGACCGCAGGGGACACTGAAGCTTTCTTT	CASRTAGDTEAFF
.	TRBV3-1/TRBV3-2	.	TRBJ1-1	TGTGCCAGCAGCCAACACAGTGAAGCTTTCTTT	CASSQHSEAFF
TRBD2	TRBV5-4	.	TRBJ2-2	TGTGCCAGCAGCCCTGGGACTAGCGGGAGAATGGGGGAGCTGTTTTTT	CASSPGTSGRMGELFF